This T cell receptor (beta chain) was obtained from a study of breast tumors, draining lymph nodes, adjacent tissues. This clonotype was observed many times. Its antigen is not identified. Breast cancer patients provided tissue from their axillary draining lymph nodes. One entry per CDR3 protein, called by TCRdb with MiXCR from the multiplex PCR reads. Altogether roughly 130,000 distinct CDR3 sequences are present, 20% being singletons, with the ten largest covering 3.5% to 4.5%. Overall study findings and caveats: Tumor repertoires ranked between lymph nodes and nontumor tissue in diversity, with V and J gene preferences. The lymph node origin of tumor T cells was framed as consistent with a hypothesis, not demonstrated.

The material sequenced was axillary lymph node tissue. The sequence derives from a female donor with breast cancer. Some clones in this sample may be carry-over from other donors' samples.

CDR3 sequence reads: CASRGDWDADTQYF. CDR3 bases: TGTGCCAGCAGAGGGGACTGGGACGCAGATACGCAGTATTTT. V usage is TRBV6-5 and J usage is TRBJ2-3, with a tentative D call TRBD2 (6 bases). The ends were cut back, 6 bases at V and 4 bases at J, with 14 bases in the middle. The CDR3 contains 14 residues. The germline V gene has CDR1 MNHEY and CDR2 SVGAGI.